The text below deals with one T cell receptor (beta chain). Antigen: not known. Germline V gene lookup returns CDR1 SGHDN and CDR2 FVKESK. This CDR3 has 13 residues. With 4 bases removed from V and 1 base from J, the gap between germline ends came to 7 bases. The sample originates from a study of CD8 T cells in Susac syndrome. Whole-study findings and limits: Regarding the TCR sequencing and HLA analysis, the study admitted that a relatively small number of individuals were involved.

A quantity of about 0.5 to 1 ug RNA underwent reverse transcription using random hexamers. MiXCR was run by TCRdb on the immunoSEQ multiplex PCR reads, yielding one entry per CDR3 protein. The sample records 180,000 or so distinct CDR3 sequences, roughly 95% being singletons. CD8+ and CD4+ T cells were negatively isolated; TEMRA cells were FACS-enriched. The J gene is TRBJ1-1, the V gene TRBV14; D ambiguous. Sequencing was done on a sample of CD4+ T cells from PBMCs. This TCR was sampled from a human donor in good health. The CDR3 region has the DNA TGTGCCAGCAGCCTGGATTCGAACACTGAAGCTTTCTTT. This gives the protein CASSLDSNTEAFF.